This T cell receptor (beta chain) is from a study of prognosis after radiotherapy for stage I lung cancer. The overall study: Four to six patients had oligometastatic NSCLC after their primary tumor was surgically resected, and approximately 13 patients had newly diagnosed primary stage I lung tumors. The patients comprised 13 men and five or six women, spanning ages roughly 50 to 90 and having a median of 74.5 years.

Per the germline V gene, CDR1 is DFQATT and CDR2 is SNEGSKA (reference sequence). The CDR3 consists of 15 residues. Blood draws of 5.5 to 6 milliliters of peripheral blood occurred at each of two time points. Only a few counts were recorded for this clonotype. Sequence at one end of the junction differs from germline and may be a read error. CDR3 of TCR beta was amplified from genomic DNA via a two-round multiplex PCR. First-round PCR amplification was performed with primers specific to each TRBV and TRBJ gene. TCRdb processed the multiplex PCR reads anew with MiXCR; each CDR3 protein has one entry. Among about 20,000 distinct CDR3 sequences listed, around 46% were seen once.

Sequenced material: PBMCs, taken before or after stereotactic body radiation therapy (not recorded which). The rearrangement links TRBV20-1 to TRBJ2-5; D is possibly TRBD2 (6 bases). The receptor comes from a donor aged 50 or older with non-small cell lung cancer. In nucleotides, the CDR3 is TGCAGTGCTAGAGAAGGTAGCGGTCCTCAAGGGACCCAGTACTTC. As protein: CSAREGSGPQGTQYF.